This T cell receptor (beta chain) was obtained from a study of PD-L1 blockade in urothelial cancer. Study at large: Male sex and bladder-origin urothelial cancer were recorded for twenty-five of 29 patients. Each participant's history included 0 to 3 prior chemotherapy regimens.

Germline V CDR1 and CDR2: GTSNPN, SVGIG (reference sequence). The CDR3 loop spans 15 amino acids. V was shortened by 2 bases and J by 3 bases, with 14 bases between the two germline ends. Generated by immunoSEQ multiplex PCR, the TCRdb table keeps only in-frame clones and is missing some. The data contain 44,000 or so clones, roughly four fifths of them singletons. The specimen was PBMCs, collected around atezolizumab (anti-PD-L1) treatment. The sequence came from a man aged 65 to 85 with urothelial cancer. This rearrangement joins TRBV30 to TRBJ1-3, with a tentative D call TRBD1 (6 bases). The CDR3 region has the DNA TGTGCCTGGAGTAGCGATGGACAGCTTGGAAACACCATATATTTT. Residues: CAWSSDGQLGNTIYF. Full variable domain (missing parts from reference TRBV30 and TRBJ1-3): SQTIHQWPATLVQPVGSPLSLECTVEGTSNPNLYWYRQAAGRGLQLLFYSVGIGQISSEVPQNLSASRPQDRQFILSSKKLLLSDSGFYLCAWSSDGQLGNTIYFGEGSWLTVV.